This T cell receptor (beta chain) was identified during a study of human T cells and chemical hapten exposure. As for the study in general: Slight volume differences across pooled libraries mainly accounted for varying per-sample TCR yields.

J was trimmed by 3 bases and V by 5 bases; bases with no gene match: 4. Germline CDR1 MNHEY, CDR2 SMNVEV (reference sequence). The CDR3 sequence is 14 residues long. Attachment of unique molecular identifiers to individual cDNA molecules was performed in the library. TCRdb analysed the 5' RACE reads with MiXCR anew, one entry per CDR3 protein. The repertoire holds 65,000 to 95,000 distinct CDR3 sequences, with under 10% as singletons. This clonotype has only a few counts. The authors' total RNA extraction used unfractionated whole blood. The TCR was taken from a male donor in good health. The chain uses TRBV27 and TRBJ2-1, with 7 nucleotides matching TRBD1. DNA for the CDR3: TGTGCCAGCAGTATGACAGGGTACTACAATGAGCAGTTCTTC. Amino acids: CASSMTGYYNEQFF.